Sequencing of this TCR beta chain was carried out in a study of identical twins. CDR1 is SGHRS and CDR2 is YFSETQ in the germline V gene. The CDR3 is made up of 16 amino acids. V lost 5 bases to trimming and J lost 2 bases, with 18 bases between them. TCRdb recomputed calls from the 5' RACE reads with MiXCR, one row per CDR3 protein. This sample has 420,000 or so distinct CDR3 sequences, with approximately 18% found just once. Sequenced: naive T cells sorted from blood. The chain couples TRBV5-1 to TRBJ2-3, with D perhaps matching TRBD2 (6 bases). This clonotype was sampled from a man in his fifties or sixties in good health. The CDR3 nucleotides read TGCGCCAGCAGGGGGGGTGACTGGCGGGCCACAGATACGCAGTATTTT. Amino acid sequence: CASRGGDWRATDTQYF.